The 17 T cell receptor beta chains reported below all come from one sample, sequenced in a study of blood T cell repertoires in COVID-19. The table came from immunoSEQ multiplex PCR; TCRdb's copy has only in-frame clones and leaves some out. The sample has hundreds of thousands of clones; roughly 92% are singletons. The source material was peripheral blood. The receptors here all came from a man in his fifties or sixties with COVID-19, enrolled during active disease.

This clone has a single count. The J gene is TRBJ1-5, the V gene TRBV3-1 (or the pseudogene TRBV3-2), with 8 bases matching TRBD1. V dropped 0 bases and J dropped 9; count of bases not matched to a gene: 1. The CDR3 is 13 amino acids. CDR1 LGHDT and CDR2 YNNKEL come from the germline V gene (reference sequence). This CDR3 reads CASSQDRGRPQHF. In nucleotides, the CDR3 is TGTGCCAGCAGCCAAGACAGGGGGCGGCCCCAGCATTTT.

This clone was counted between two and nine times. J is TRBJ2-2 and V is TRBV7-9, with 10 bases aligning to TRBD1. The CDR3 length is 18 residues. With V trimmed by 4 bases and J by 6 bases, 14 bases remained unmatched. Germline V gene lookup returns CDR1 SEHNR and CDR2 FQNEAQ (reference sequence). The CDR3 loop reads CASSSRRDRGLSAGELFF. For the CDR3, the DNA is TGTGCCAGCAGCTCCCGCCGGGACAGGGGCTTGTCGGCCGGGGAGCTGTTTTTT.

This rearrangement joins TRBV5-1 to TRBJ1-1, with 10 nucleotides matching TRBD1. Germline CDR1 reads SGHRS; CDR2 reads YFSETQ. The CDR3 covers 16 residues. The J segment lost 4 bases and the V segment lost 4 bases, leaving 10 bases of the junction unmatched. The CDR3 loop is CASSRDRGAAGTEAFF. The CDR3 region has the DNA TGCGCCAGCAGCCGGGACAGGGGAGCGGCGGGCACTGAAGCTTTCTTT. Full variable domain (rest looked up from reference TRBV5-1 and TRBJ1-1): KAGVTQTPRYLIKTRGQQVTLSCSPISGHRSVSWYQQTPGQGLQFLFEYFSETQRNKGNFPGRFSGRQFSNSRSEMNVSTLELGDSALYLCASSRDRGAAGTEAFFGQGTRLTVV.

Written as DNA, the CDR3 is TGTGCCAGCAGCCTCCTCAGGGGTTCCTACGAGCAGTACTTC. Translated, it gives CASSLLRGSYEQYF. The chain is built from TRBV3-1 (or the pseudogene TRBV3-2) and TRBJ2-7; D might be TRBD1 (6 bases). V was shortened by 4 bases and J by 1 base, with 11 bases between the two germline ends. Germline CDR1 LGHDT, CDR2 YNNKEL (reference sequence). The CDR3 length is 14 residues.

The table lists this clone with a count of one. V and J are TRBV5-1 and TRBJ2-1, with a tentative D call TRBD1 (7 bases). V lost 3 bases to trimming and J lost 1 base, with 14 bases between them. This CDR3 is 16 amino acids long. Germline V gene sequence: CDR1 SGHRS, CDR2 YFSETQ. CDR3 protein: CASSSGGTDSYNEQFF. As DNA, the CDR3 is TGCGCCAGCAGCTCCGGAGGGACAGATTCCTACAATGAGCAGTTCTTC.

The table lists this clone with a few counts. The chain employs TRBV7-3 and TRBJ2-6; perhaps TRBD1 as D (6 bases). The germline gives CDR1 SGHTA, CDR2 FQGTGA. The CDR3 totals 14 residues. Trimming took off 5 bases at V and 3 bases at J, with 8 bases between the two ends. The DNA of the CDR3 is TGTGCCAGCAGCACAGGGAATGGGGCCAACGTCCTGACTTTC. Its translation: CASSTGNGANVLTF.

As concerns this clone: This sample includes further DNA sequences coding for the same CDR3. V usage is TRBV5-5 and J usage is TRBJ2-2, with a weak D call TRBD2 (5 bases). Germline CDR1 SGHKS, CDR2 YYEKEE (reference sequence). V was pared by 0 bases and J by 2 bases, with 5 bases between. This CDR3 has 14 residues. This chain's CDR3 is CASSLAGNTGELFF. The CDR3 bases are TGTGCCAGCAGCTTGGCGGGAAACACCGGGGAGCTGTTTTTT.

The chain recombines TRBV5-1 with TRBJ2-2; 7 positions match TRBD1. Germline V gene sequence: CDR1 SGHRS, CDR2 YFSETQ. The CDR3 extends over 14 amino acids. Trimming removed 3 bases from V and 4 bases from J; junction bases left unmatched: 3. The DNA of the CDR3 is TGCGCCAGCAGCTCGAACAGGGGCACCGGGGAGCTGTTTTTT. It translates to CASSSNRGTGELFF.

The gene calls are TRBV11-2 and TRBJ1-1, with 10 bases aligning to TRBD1. J lost 2 bases, V lost 5 bases, and 11 bases had no gene match. The CDR3 loop spans 17 amino acids. The V gene's germline CDR1 is SGHAT and CDR2 FQNNGV. The chain's CDR3 is CASSRATRTGGNTEAFF. The CDR3 nucleotides are TGTGCCAGCAGCCGAGCCACCCGGACAGGGGGAAACACTGAAGCTTTCTTT.

The rearrangement uses TRBV3-1 (or the pseudogene TRBV3-2) and TRBJ1-1; the match to TRBD1 covers 7 bases. The CDR3 sequence is 16 residues long. The germline gives CDR1 LGHDT, CDR2 YNNKEL (reference sequence). J gave up 2 bases and V 2 bases, and 8 bases lay outside the gene matches. The CDR3 region is CASSQLPGQSNTEAFF. The CDR3 region has the DNA TGTGCCAGCAGCCAACTCCCGGGACAGTCAAACACTGAAGCTTTCTTT.

The gene calls are TRBV19 and TRBJ2-3; D is perhaps TRBD2 (6 bases). V lost 2 bases and J lost 5, with 17 bases in between. The CDR3 covers 16 residues. Germline V gives CDR1 LNHDA, CDR2 SQIVND (reference sequence). In DNA form, the CDR3 reads TGTGCCAGTAGTATACAGGGAGGCCACAAAGGAGATACGCAGTATTTT. This translates into CASSIQGGHKGDTQYF.

The V and J genes are TRBV5-5 and TRBJ2-7; 10 bases match TRBD1. The CDR3 runs 15 residues. Germline CDR1 reads SGHKS; CDR2 reads YYEKEE (reference sequence). V trimming: 4 bases; J trimming: 2 bases; junction bases outside the gene matches: 6. The CDR3 DNA is TGTGCCAGCAGCCGACTAGGGACAGGGGCCTACGAGCAGTACTTC. Its translation is CASSRLGTGAYEQYF.

Remarks on this clone: The sample contains more than one DNA sequence encoding this CDR3. The chain links TRBV5-1 to TRBJ2-7; 13 nucleotides line up with TRBD2. The CDR3 totals 15 residues. Germline V gene lookup returns CDR1 SGHRS and CDR2 YFSETQ. V shed 4 bases and J 4 bases; nucleotides not matched to a gene: 5. The CDR3 here is CASSGTSGGAYEQYF. The CDR3 region has the DNA TGCGCCAGCAGCGGAACTAGCGGGGGGGCGTACGAGCAGTACTTC.

This clone was found once. This chain uses TRBV27 with TRBJ2-7; D perhaps matches TRBD1 (5 bases). Germline loops: CDR1 MNHEY, CDR2 SMNVEV (reference sequence). This CDR3 spans 14 amino acids. V shed 0 bases and J shed 2 bases, with 8 bases lying between them. The CDR3 DNA sequence: TGTGCCAGCAGTTTATCGAGACAGACCTACGAGCAGTACTTC. Its protein is CASSLSRQTYEQYF.

This clone has only one observation. J is TRBJ2-5 and V is TRBV19, with TRBD1 matching 8 bases. The CDR3 has 13 residues. With 9 bases clipped from V and 5 bases from J, the junction kept 8 bases outside the gene matches. The germline V gene has CDR1 LNHDA and CDR2 SQIVND (reference sequence). The CDR3, as DNA: TGTGCCAGCAAGGACAGGGTGGGGGAGACCCAGTACTTC. Translating gives CASKDRVGETQYF. The whole variable domain, filled in from reference TRBV19 and TRBJ2-5, reads DGGITQSPKYLFRKEGQNVTLSCEQNLNHDAMYWYRQDPGQGLRLIYYSQIVNDFQKGDIAEGYSVSREKKESFPLTVTSAQKNPTAFYLCASKDRVGETQYFGPGTRLLVL.

The rearrangement uses TRBV7-2 and TRBJ2-6; no reliable D call. Germline V gene data show CDR1 as SGHTA and CDR2 as FQGNSA. The CDR3 totals 15 residues. V lost 4 bases and J lost 2, with 9 bases in between. The CDR3 region is CASSSGGTGANVLTF. Here the CDR3 DNA reads TGTGCCAGCAGCTCCGGTGGTACTGGGGCCAACGTCCTGACTTTC.

The V and J genes are TRBV28 and TRBJ2-7, with 10 bases fitting TRBD2. J gave up 3 bases and V 11 bases, and 10 bases lay outside the gene matches. Germline CDR1 MDHEN, CDR2 SYDVKM. The CDR3 totals 14 residues. The CDR3 is CASGQREGNYEQYF. The CDR3 bases are TGTGCCTCCGGTCAGCGGGAGGGAAACTACGAGCAGTACTTC.